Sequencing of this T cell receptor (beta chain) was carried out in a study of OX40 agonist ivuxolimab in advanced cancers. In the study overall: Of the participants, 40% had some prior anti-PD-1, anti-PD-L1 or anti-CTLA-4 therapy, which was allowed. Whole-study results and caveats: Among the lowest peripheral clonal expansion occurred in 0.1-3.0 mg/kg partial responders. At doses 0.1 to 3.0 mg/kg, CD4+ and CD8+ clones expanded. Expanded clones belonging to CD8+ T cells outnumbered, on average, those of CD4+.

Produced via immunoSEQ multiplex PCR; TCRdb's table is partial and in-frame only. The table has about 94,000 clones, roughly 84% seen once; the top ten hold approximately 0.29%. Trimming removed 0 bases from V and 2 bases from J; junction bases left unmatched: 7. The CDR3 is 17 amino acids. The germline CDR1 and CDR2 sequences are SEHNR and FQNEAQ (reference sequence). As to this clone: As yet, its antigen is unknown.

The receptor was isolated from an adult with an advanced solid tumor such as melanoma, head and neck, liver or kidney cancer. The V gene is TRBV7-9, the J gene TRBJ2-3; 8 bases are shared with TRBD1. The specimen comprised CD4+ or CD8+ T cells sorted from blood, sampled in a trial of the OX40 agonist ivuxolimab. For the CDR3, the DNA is TGTGCCAGCAGCTTAGCGCTCGGACAGGGCCTCACAGATACGCAGTATTTT. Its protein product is CASSLALGQGLTDTQYF. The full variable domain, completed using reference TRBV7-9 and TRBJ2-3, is DTGVSQNPRHKITKRGQNVTFRCDPISEHNRLYWYRQTLGQGPEFLTYFQNEAQLEKSRLLSDRFSAERPKGSFSTLEIQRTEQGDSAMYLCASSLALGQGLTDTQYFGPGTRLTVL.